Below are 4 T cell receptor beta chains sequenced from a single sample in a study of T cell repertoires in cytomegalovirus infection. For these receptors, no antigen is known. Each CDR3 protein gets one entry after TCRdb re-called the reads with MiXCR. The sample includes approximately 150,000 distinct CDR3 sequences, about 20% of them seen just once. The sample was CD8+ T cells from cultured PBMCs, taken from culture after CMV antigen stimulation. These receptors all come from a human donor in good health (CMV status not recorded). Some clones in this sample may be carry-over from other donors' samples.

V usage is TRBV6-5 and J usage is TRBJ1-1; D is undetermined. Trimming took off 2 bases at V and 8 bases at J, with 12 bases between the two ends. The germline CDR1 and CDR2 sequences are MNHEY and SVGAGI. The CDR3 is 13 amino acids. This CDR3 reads CASSYGQASEAFF. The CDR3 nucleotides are TGTGCCAGCAGTTACGGGCAGGCTTCAGAAGCTTTCTTT.

The CDR3 sequence is CASSGRANEKLFF. As DNA, the CDR3 is TGTGCCAGCAGCGGCAGGGCCAATGAAAAACTGTTTTTT. The rearrangement joins TRBV9 to TRBJ1-4, with D maybe TRBD1 (5 bases). The germline V and J ends were trimmed by 3 bases and 5 bases, with 8 bases remaining between them. This CDR3 has 13 residues. Per the germline V gene, CDR1 is SGDLS and CDR2 is YYNGEE.

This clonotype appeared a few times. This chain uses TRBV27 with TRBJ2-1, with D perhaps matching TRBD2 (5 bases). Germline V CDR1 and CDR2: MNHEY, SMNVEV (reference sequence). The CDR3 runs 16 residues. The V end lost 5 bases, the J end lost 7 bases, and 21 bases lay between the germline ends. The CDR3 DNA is TGTGCCAGCAGTCCTTCCCGGGCCGGGGAATGGAATGAGCAGTTCTTC. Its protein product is CASSPSRAGEWNEQFF.

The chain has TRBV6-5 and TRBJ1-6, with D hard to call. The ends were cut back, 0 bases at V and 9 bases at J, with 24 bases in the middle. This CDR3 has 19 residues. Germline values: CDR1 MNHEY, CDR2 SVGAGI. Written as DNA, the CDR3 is TGTGCCAGCAGTTACTCCCGGGAAGGGAATCCAGTTTTTGGTTCACCCCTCCACTTT. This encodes CASSYSREGNPVFGSPLHF.